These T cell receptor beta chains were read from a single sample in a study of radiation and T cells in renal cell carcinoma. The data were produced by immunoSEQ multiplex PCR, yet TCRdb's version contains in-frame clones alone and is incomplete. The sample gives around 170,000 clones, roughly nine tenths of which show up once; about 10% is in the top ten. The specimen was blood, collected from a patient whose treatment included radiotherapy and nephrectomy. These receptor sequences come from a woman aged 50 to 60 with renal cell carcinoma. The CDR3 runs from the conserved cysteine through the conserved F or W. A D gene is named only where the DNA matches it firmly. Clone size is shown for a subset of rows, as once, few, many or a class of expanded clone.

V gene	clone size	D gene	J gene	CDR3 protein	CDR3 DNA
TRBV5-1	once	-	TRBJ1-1	CASSLGSAVSGAEAFF	TGCGCCAGCAGCTTGGGATCCGCGGTTTCGGGGGCTGAAGCTTTCTTT
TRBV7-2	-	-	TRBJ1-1	CASSFSVGNTEAFF	TGTGCCAGCAGCTTCTCCGTGGGGAACACTGAAGCTTTCTTT
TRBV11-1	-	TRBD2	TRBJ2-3	CASSLGGGPGDTQYF	TGTGCCAGCAGCTTAGGCGGGGGGCCAGGGGATACGCAGTATTTT
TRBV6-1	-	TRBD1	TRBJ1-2	CASRGDRESPYGYTF	TGTGCCAGCAGGGGAGACAGGGAGAGTCCTTATGGCTACACCTTC
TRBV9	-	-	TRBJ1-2	CASSEMGQANYGYTF	TGTGCCAGCAGCGAGATGGGACAAGCTAACTATGGCTACACCTTC
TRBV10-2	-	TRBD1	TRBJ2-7	CASSEGRGPPYEQYF	TGCGCCAGCAGTGAAGGAAGGGGGCCCCCCTACGAGCAGTACTTC
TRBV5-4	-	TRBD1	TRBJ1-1	CASGYRGRNTEAFF	TGTGCCAGCGGCTACAGGGGGCGCAACACTGAAGCTTTCTTT
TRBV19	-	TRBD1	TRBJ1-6	CASSVNDRGLPLHF	TGTGCCAGTAGTGTGAATGACAGGGGGTTACCCCTCCACTTT
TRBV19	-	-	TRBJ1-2	CASSITGSSGYTF	TGTGCCAGTAGTATAACAGGGAGCTCTGGCTACACCTTC
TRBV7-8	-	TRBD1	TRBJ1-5	CASSQDRVYQPQHF	TGTGCCAGCAGCCAAGACAGGGTCTATCAGCCCCAGCATTTT
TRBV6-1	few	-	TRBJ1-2	CASSDLSTGGRHGYTF	TGTGCCAGCAGTGACCTATCGACAGGTGGTCGTCATGGCTACACCTTC
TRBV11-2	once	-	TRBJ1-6	CASSLNPGGNSPLHF	TGTGCCAGCAGCTTAAATCCCGGGGGTAATTCACCCCTCCACTTT
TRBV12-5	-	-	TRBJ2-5	CASGLPPPASETQYF	TGTGCTAGTGGTTTGCCACCCCCGGCAAGCGAGACCCAGTACTTC
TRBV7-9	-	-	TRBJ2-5	CASSLFEGETQYF	TGTGCCAGCAGCTTATTTGAGGGGGAGACCCAGTACTTC